The 28 T cell receptor beta chains reported below all come from one sample, sequenced in a study of T cells in Graves' hyperthyroidism and ophthalmopathy (dated by TCRdb to the late 2010s). Library construction relied on multiplex PCR. The reads were generated on an Illumina HiSeq 2000. The TCR beta CDR3 regions were amplified from the RNA transcripts. The first round of RT-PCR for the TCR CDR3 was performed with the HTBI primer set and the Qiagen OneStep RT-PCR kit. TCRdb passed the public sequencing reads through fastp at Q25 and MiXCR, retaining productive beta sequences. Here each entry gathers all rows of one CDR3 protein and keeps the most common genes and DNA. A total of approximately 430,000 distinct CDR3 sequences appear in this sample, 15% to 17% of them only once. The top ten clones comprise roughly 13% of the sample. Input material: blood. Receptors originate from a woman under 30 with Graves' hyperthyroidism.

The V and J genes are TRBV7-3 and TRBJ2-5; 9 bases are a match to TRBD2. Germline CDR1 and CDR2: SGHTA and FQGTGA. V was clipped by 5 bases and J by 7 bases; unmatched bases: 11. The CDR3 runs 15 residues. The CDR3 region has the DNA TGTGCCAGCAGCCAAAGCGGGGGGCAATTCGGGACCCAGTACTTC. This translates into CASSQSGGQFGTQYF.

The chain recombines TRBV24-1 with TRBJ2-1, with 7 nucleotides matching TRBD2. The CDR3 sequence is 13 residues long. V was clipped by 7 bases and J by 4 bases; unmatched bases: 3. Per germline, CDR1 KGHDR and CDR2 SFDVKD. The CDR3: CATSPGLYNEQFF. The CDR3 DNA is TGTGCCACCAGCCCGGGACTATACAATGAGCAGTTCTTC.

With respect to this clonotype: A much more abundant neighbour one base away suggests this may be a read error. This chain connects TRBV11-2 to TRBJ2-7; D is perhaps TRBD2 (6 bases). Germline-derived CDR1 and CDR2 are SGHAT and FQNNGV. Trimming removed 4 bases at V and 0 bases at J, with 13 bases between. The CDR3 is 15 residues long. Written as DNA, the CDR3 is TGTGCCAGCAGCTCCGGACTAACGGCCTCCTACGAGCAGTACTTC. This codes for CASSSGLTASYEQYF. The complete variable domain, with remaining parts taken from reference TRBV11-2 and TRBJ2-7, reads EAGVAQSPRYKIIEKRQSVAFWCNPISGHATLYWYQQILGQGPKLLIQFQNNGVVDDSQLPKDRFSAERLKGVDSTLKIQPAKLEDSAVYLCASSSGLTASYEQYFGPGTRLTVT.

This clonotype was seen at least ten times. The V and J genes are TRBV11-2 and TRBJ2-1; D gene uncertain. Looked up from germline, CDR1 is SGHAT and CDR2 is FQNNGV. The V end was cut by 1 base, the J end by 0 bases, with 13 bases between. The CDR3 contains 17 residues. Here the CDR3 reads CASSLAVVGSSYNEQFF. The CDR3 coding sequence is TGTGCCAGCAGCTTAGCGGTTGTAGGAAGCTCCTACAATGAGCAGTTCTTC.

This clonotype occurred many times. The rearrangement links TRBV6-1 to TRBJ1-4; 7 bases line up with TRBD1. Germline CDR1 and CDR2: MNHNS and SASEGT. CDR3 length equals 15 residues. V was pared by 6 bases and J by 6 bases, with 10 bases of the junction left unmatched. The CDR3 DNA reads as TGTGCCAGCAGGCCAGGACAGGTTGGGTATGAAAAACTGTTTTTT. Residues: CASRPGQVGYEKLFF.

This clonotype was observed at least ten times. J is TRBJ1-2 and V is TRBV12-3 or TRBV12-4; D is undetermined. V lost 0 bases, J lost 0 bases, and 14 bases lay in between. This CDR3 is 17 amino acids long. CDR3 bases: TGTGCCAGCAGTTTAGCAATCGGGCAGTCGGCTAACTATGGCTACACCTTC. This translates into CASSLAIGQSANYGYTF.

This clonotype has a single count. The rearrangement joins TRBV5-5 to TRBJ1-4; 8 nucleotides align to TRBD1. Germline V gives CDR1 SGHKS, CDR2 YYEKEE (reference sequence). This CDR3 comprises 15 residues. V lost 3 bases to trimming and J lost 4 bases; unmatched junction nucleotides: 5. The CDR3 loop is CASSSGGTGNEKLFF. CDR3 DNA sequence: TGTGCCAGCAGCTCAGGGGGCACCGGTAATGAAAAACTGTTTTTT. The variable domain in full, completed from reference TRBV5-5 and TRBJ1-4, reads DAGVTQSPTHLIKTRGQQVTLRCSPISGHKSVSWYQQVLGQGPQFIFQYYEKEERGRGNFPDRFSARQFPNYSSELNVNALLLGDSALYLCASSSGGTGNEKLFFGSGTQLSVL.

This clonotype has a handful of counts. J is TRBJ1-2 and V is TRBV7-2; no firm D call. CDR3 length: 15 amino acids. Per the germline V gene, CDR1 is SGHTA and CDR2 is FQGNSA. Trimming cost V 5 bases and J 1 base, with 14 bases left between them. CDR3 DNA sequence: TGTGCCAGCAGCGCCCTCACCGCGGATAACTATGGCTACACCTTC. The encoded protein is CASSALTADNYGYTF.

In DNA, the CDR3 is TGTGCCAGCAGCTTGGTGACTAGCCGGATAGGGGAGCAGTTCTTC. This gives the protein CASSLVTSRIGEQFF. J is TRBJ2-1 and V is TRBV5-6; 7 bases line up with TRBD2. CDR3 length equals 15 residues. Germline loops: CDR1 SGHDT, CDR2 YYEEEE. With V trimmed by 0 bases and J by 10 bases, 10 bases remained unmatched.

The gene calls are TRBV5-1 and TRBJ1-3; TRBD1 might be the D (6 bases). Trimming took off 0 bases at V and 2 bases at J, with 12 bases between the two ends. Germline V gene lookup returns CDR1 SGHRS and CDR2 YFSETQ. The length of the CDR3 is 16 residues. This CDR3 reads CASSLVGGAAGNTIYF. The CDR3 DNA reads TGCGCCAGCAGCTTGGTCGGGGGGGCAGCTGGAAACACCATATATTTT.

This clonotype was detected ten times or more. The chain carries TRBV6-1 and TRBJ1-2, with TRBD1 identical over 8 bases. Germline V gene data show CDR1 as MNHNS and CDR2 as SASEGT. V dropped 10 bases and J dropped 8; count of bases not matched to a gene: 27. The length of the CDR3 is 18 residues. The CDR3 DNA reads TGTGCCACCACCTTTTGGACCGCTTCTACGGGACAGGCTGGCGGCTACACCTTC. Translating it yields CATTFWTASTGQAGGYTF.

This clonotype has at least ten counts. The chain employs TRBV6-2 or TRBV6-3 and TRBJ2-1; a weak D match, TRBD2 (6 bases). The CDR3 totals 13 residues. V lost 5 bases to trimming and J lost 9 bases, with 14 bases between them. Germline V gene lookup returns CDR1 MNHEY and CDR2 SVGEGT. The CDR3 region has the DNA TGTGCCAGCAGTCAGGTCGGGGGTGTTGAGCAGTTCTTC. Its protein is CASSQVGGVEQFF.

This clonotype was picked up many times. This sequence joins TRBV5-6 and TRBJ2-5, with D tentatively TRBD1 or TRBD2 (5 bases each). This CDR3 is 16 amino acids long. Trimming took 3 bases from V and 4 from J, leaving 19 bases between them. Per germline, CDR1 SGHDT and CDR2 YYEEEE. The CDR3 reads CASSYGTGLAGETQYF. DNA for the CDR3: TGTGCCAGCAGCTATGGGACGGGGTTAGCAGGAGAGACCCAGTACTTC. The variable domain in full, completed from reference TRBV5-6 and TRBJ2-5, reads DAGVTQSPTHLIKTRGQQVTLRCSPKSGHDTVSWYQQALGQGPQFIFQYYEEEERQRGNFPDRFSGHQFPNYSSELNVNALLLGDSALYLCASSYGTGLAGETQYFGPGTRLLVL.

V gene TRBV5-1 combines with J gene TRBJ2-3; no reliable D call. Germline V gives CDR1 SGHRS, CDR2 YFSETQ. CDR3 length equals 13 residues. Trimming took off 2 bases at V and 2 bases at J, with 6 bases between the two ends. CDR3 nucleotide sequence: TGCGCCAGCAGCTTACCTATCACAGATACGCAGTATTTT. It encodes CASSLPITDTQYF.

This sequence joins TRBV6-1 and TRBJ1-2; 7 nucleotides align to TRBD1. The V gene end was trimmed by 6 bases and the J gene end by 6 bases; junction bases not matched to a gene: 16. Per germline, CDR1 MNHNS and CDR2 SASEGT. This CDR3 has 16 residues. The CDR3 bases are TGTGCCAGCAGCCCATCCCGGGACAGCGGGAGACATGGCTACACCTTC. Translation gives CASSPSRDSGRHGYTF.

This clonotype appeared a few times. The J gene is TRBJ2-3, the V gene TRBV4-3, with D uncertain. V was cut by 1 base and J by 4 bases, with 12 bases left in between. The length of the CDR3 is 15 residues. CDR1 is LGHNA and CDR2 is YSLEER in the germline V gene. CDR3 residues: CASSQGHLEADTQYF. The DNA for the CDR3 is TGCGCCAGCAGCCAAGGGCACCTAGAAGCAGATACGCAGTATTTT.

Ten or more counts support this clonotype. The rearrangement joins TRBV6-1 to TRBJ1-2; 7 bases align to TRBD1. V lost 8 bases and J lost 3; bases outside the gene matches: 15. This CDR3 has 16 amino acids. Germline lookup yields CDR1 MNHNS and CDR2 SASEGT. The CDR3 coding sequence is TGTGCCAGCCCAGGGGGACGGGTCTCGCCCGACTATGGCTACACCTTC. Its protein is CASPGGRVSPDYGYTF.

This rearrangement joins TRBV6-2 or TRBV6-3 to TRBJ1-4, with D uncertain. This CDR3 comprises 14 residues. Per the germline V gene, CDR1 is MNHEY and CDR2 is SVGEGT. V was trimmed by 6 bases and J by 12 bases, leaving 20 bases between them. The CDR3 here is CASSLLTPFEQLFF. The CDR3 DNA reads TGTGCCAGCAGCTTGCTGACCCCCTTCGAACAACTGTTTTTT.

This clonotype has ten or more counts. The chain employs TRBV29-1 and TRBJ1-1; TRBD1 is a possible D gene (5 bases). CDR1 is SQVTM, CDR2 ANQGSEA, per germline. The CDR3 sequence is 12 residues long. The CDR3 DNA is TGCAGTACCGGACACCTGAACACTGAAGCTTTCTTT. This translates into CSTGHLNTEAFF.

This clonotype was recorded at least ten times. The chain recombines TRBV11-3 with TRBJ2-7; TRBD1 might be the D (5 bases). The CDR3 length is 15 residues. The germline V gene has CDR1 SGHNT and CDR2 YENEEA. The V end was cut by 4 bases, the J end by 4 bases, with 17 bases between. The CDR3 protein is CASSSPRQGGYEQYF. The CDR3 coding sequence is TGTGCCAGCAGCTCCCCTCGGCAGGGTGGGTACGAGCAGTACTTC. Full variable domain (remainder filled in from reference TRBV11-3 and TRBJ2-7): EAGVVQSPRYKIIEKKQPVAFWCNPISGHNTLYWYLQNLGQGPELLIRYENEEAVDDSQLPKDRFSAERLKGVDSTLKIQPAELGDSAVYLCASSSPRQGGYEQYFGPGTRLTVT.

This clonotype appeared many times. The V call is TRBV11-2, the J call TRBJ2-4, with D unresolved. The germline V gene has CDR1 SGHAT and CDR2 FQNNGV. The CDR3 is 15 amino acids. V was clipped by 5 bases and J by 0 bases, with 11 bases between them. This CDR3 reads CASSPGRLAKNIQYF. In DNA, the CDR3 is TGTGCCAGCAGCCCAGGACGGTTAGCCAAAAACATTCAGTACTTC.

The table lists this clonotype with a few counts. V is TRBV11-3 and J is TRBJ1-4; 9 bases match TRBD1. Trimming removed 6 bases from V and 1 base from J; junction bases left unmatched: 18. Germline CDR1 SGHNT, CDR2 YENEEA. The CDR3 consists of 20 residues. The CDR3 protein is CASRLSPTGQGIGTNEKLFF. The CDR3 region has the DNA TGTGCCAGCAGACTCTCTCCAACCGGACAGGGGATCGGAACTAATGAAAAACTGTTTTTT.

This clonotype came up many times. This sequence joins TRBV4-2 and TRBJ1-5, with TRBD1 as a possible D gene (5 bases). Trimming pared 0 bases from V and 7 bases from J, leaving 13 bases between. The CDR3 extends over 15 amino acids. Germline V gene data show CDR1 as LGHNA and CDR2 as YNFKEQ. CDR3 DNA sequence: TGTGCCAGCAGCCAAGACGGCCAGGGTTTGCAGCCCCAGCATTTT. It translates to CASSQDGQGLQPQHF.

This clonotype has at least ten counts. CDR3 nucleotide sequence: TGTGCCAGCAACCGGGACAGTCAAACCGTGCAGTTCTTC. Amino acids: CASNRDSQTVQFF. This sequence joins TRBV11-2 and TRBJ2-1; 7 positions match TRBD1. The CDR3 totals 13 residues. After removal of 7 bases from V and 12 bases from J, the junction contained 12 bases not matched to a gene. CDR1 is SGHAT, CDR2 FQNNGV, per germline.

On this clonotype: The junction does not match germline at one end; this may be a read error. The chain recombines TRBV15 with TRBJ2-1; a possible D gene is TRBD2 (5 bases). CDR3 length: 16 residues. Germline-derived CDR1 and CDR2 are LNHNV and YYDKDF (reference sequence). This CDR3 is CATSRVARRPRNEQFF. The CDR3 DNA reads TGTGCCACCAGCAGAGTGGCCAGGAGGCCCCGAAATGAGCAATTCTTC.

At least ten counts were recorded for this clonotype. The V gene is TRBV7-9, the J gene TRBJ1-4, with no clear D. Trimming left V 4 bases short and J 1 base short, with 7 bases between. CDR3 length: 14 amino acids. CDR1 and CDR2 (germline): SEHNR, FQNEAQ (reference sequence). For the CDR3, the DNA is TGTGCCAGCAGCTCCTACGGAACTAATGAAAAACTGTTTTTT. This gives the protein CASSSYGTNEKLFF.

The chain carries TRBV20-1 and TRBJ2-5; 13 bases are a match to TRBD2. CDR1 and CDR2 from the germline V gene are DFQATT and SNEGSKA (reference sequence). V trimming: 3 bases; J trimming: 4 bases; junction bases outside the gene matches: 14. This CDR3 has 18 amino acids. The CDR3 nucleotides read TGCAGTGCTAGGACGACTAGCGGGGGGCTCGTTTCGTTAGAGACCCAGTACTTC. Its protein product is CSARTTSGGLVSLETQYF.

The table lists this clonotype with many counts. The CDR3 spells CASSGNRLEQYF. CDR3 nucleotides: TGTGCCAGCAGTGGAAACAGGCTGGAGCAGTACTTC. V and J are TRBV2 and TRBJ2-7, with D perhaps TRBD1 (5 bases). Per the germline V gene, CDR1 is SNHLY and CDR2 is FYNNEI. This CDR3 is built from 12 residues. V lost 4 bases to trimming and J lost 7 bases, with 11 bases between them.